Shown below are 28 T cell receptor beta chains from a single sample sequenced in a study of shared clonotypes between healthy human individuals. Method: immunoSEQ multiplex PCR; TCRdb's copy keeps in-frame clones and lacks some. The top ten hold more than 1.5% of the sample, which has around 1,900,000 clones, around 95% seen once. CD45RO negativity and positive selection for CCR7 defined naive CD8 cells, a population that excluded terminally differentiated effector memory CD45RA+ cells. What was sequenced was naive CD8+ T cells from PBMCs. All receptors derive from a man aged 18 to 29 in good health. Some clones in this sample may be carry-over from other donors' samples.

This clone was picked up one time. Other nucleotide sequences from this sample produce the same CDR3. Here the CDR3 reads CASSLLGGYSYEQYF. CDR3 DNA: TGTGCCAGCAGTTTATTAGGTGGATACTCCTACGAGCAGTACTTC. This sequence joins TRBV27 and TRBJ2-7; D is undetermined. The germline V gene encodes CDR1 MNHEY and CDR2 SMNVEV (reference sequence). The CDR3 extends over 15 amino acids. The V end was cut by 1 base, the J end by 0 bases, with 10 bases between.

This clone was counted a single time. This chain uses TRBV10-2 with TRBJ1-1; 7 bases fit TRBD1. J was trimmed by 7 bases and V by 0 bases; bases with no gene match: 2. CDR1 WSHSY and CDR2 SAAADI come from the germline V gene. This CDR3 is 13 amino acids long. The CDR3 loop is CASSESRGGEAFF. For the CDR3, the DNA is TGCGCCAGCAGTGAGTCCAGGGGGGGTGAAGCTTTCTTT.

As concerns this clone: The sample contains more than one DNA sequence encoding this CDR3. V gene TRBV9 combines with J gene TRBJ2-2; D unresolved. CDR1 and CDR2 (germline): SGDLS, YYNGEE. The V end was cut by 3 bases, the J end by 6 bases, with 6 bases between. This CDR3 spans 12 amino acids. CDR3 bases: TGTGCCAGCAGCGCTGGTTCCGGGGAGCTGTTTTTT. Its translation: CASSAGSGELFF.

A word on this clone: Other DNA variants within this sample encode the same CDR3. The chain links TRBV27 to TRBJ1-5, with a possible D match to TRBD1 (6 bases). From germline, CDR1 is MNHEY and CDR2 SMNVEV (reference sequence). CDR3 length: 13 residues. Trimming cost V 4 bases and J 6 bases, with 10 bases left between them. The CDR3 here is CASSSRGGQPQHF. The CDR3, as DNA: TGTGCCAGCAGTTCGAGAGGGGGTCAGCCCCAGCATTTT.

The V and J genes are TRBV7-6 and TRBJ2-3; unclear D gene. Trimming left V 4 bases short and J 10 bases short, with 12 bases between. Germline CDR1 reads SGHVS; CDR2 reads FNYEAQ. The CDR3 totals 12 residues. Here the CDR3 reads CASSSVVGPQYF. For the CDR3, the DNA is TGTGCCAGCAGCTCAGTGGTCGGTCCGCAGTATTTT.

CDR3 nucleotide sequence: TGTGCCAGCAGCGCGCGACTAGCGGGAGTTCCAGATACGCAGTATTTT. Translation: CASSARLAGVPDTQYF. The chain recombines TRBV7-8 with TRBJ2-3; 12 nucleotides agree with TRBD2. Trimming at V came to 5 bases and at J to 4 bases, leaving 7 bases not matched to a gene. CDR3 size: 16 residues. Germline CDR1 and CDR2: SGHVS and FQNEAQ.

Concerning this clone itself: This sample also contains other DNA sequences that code for the same CDR3. The V and J genes are TRBV9 and TRBJ2-7, with D possibly matching TRBD2 (6 bases). CDR3 length: 14 residues. Looked up from germline, CDR1 is SGDLS and CDR2 is YYNGEE. V was shortened by 0 bases and J by 5 bases, with 12 bases between the two germline ends. The DNA for the CDR3 is TGTGCCAGCAGCGTAGGACTAGGGGCCGACGAGCAGTACTTC. Translated: CASSVGLGADEQYF.

Concerning this clone: The same CDR3 is also encoded by other DNA sequences in this sample. The chain links TRBV7-9 to TRBJ2-1; 8 bases fit TRBD2. The CDR3 runs to 14 residues. Germline CDR1 SEHNR, CDR2 FQNEAQ (reference sequence). The J segment lost 5 bases and the V segment lost 4 bases, leaving 4 bases of the junction unmatched. The CDR3 DNA is TGTGCCAGCAGCTCGGGACTAGGTAACAATGAGCAGTTCTTC. The encoded protein is CASSSGLGNNEQFF. The complete variable domain, with remaining parts taken from reference TRBV7-9 and TRBJ2-1, reads DTGVSQNPRHKITKRGQNVTFRCDPISEHNRLYWYRQTLGQGPEFLTYFQNEAQLEKSRLLSDRFSAERPKGSFSTLEIQRTEQGDSAMYLCASSSGLGNNEQFFGPGTRLTVL.

This clone has only a few counts. The rearrangement joins TRBV27 to TRBJ1-5, with no clear D. This CDR3 is 9 amino acids long. V was clipped by 8 bases and J by 7 bases, with 3 bases between them. Germline assignment: CDR1 MNHEY and CDR2 SMNVEV (reference sequence). In DNA, the CDR3 is TGTGCCAGCCAGCAGCCCCAGCATTTT. Its protein product is CASQQPQHF.

The J gene is TRBJ2-3, the V gene TRBV7-9, with 8 bases that match TRBD1. Per germline, CDR1 SEHNR and CDR2 FQNEAQ (reference sequence). V shed 5 bases, J shed 0 bases, and the junction held 7 bases outside the gene matches. This CDR3 comprises 16 residues. The CDR3: CASSPDRATSTDTQYF. The CDR3 DNA reads TGTGCCAGCAGCCCGGACAGGGCCACTAGCACAGATACGCAGTATTTT.

The gene calls are TRBV14 and TRBJ2-6; D gene ambiguous. Per germline, CDR1 SGHDN and CDR2 FVKESK. The CDR3 totals 18 residues. Trimming stripped 0 bases from V and 4 bases from J, with 16 bases between. CDR3 nucleotides: TGTGCCAGCAGCCAAGAAGGTGACACCCAGCCGGGGGCCAACGTCCTGACTTTC. This translates into CASSQEGDTQPGANVLTF.

The J gene is TRBJ2-7, the V gene TRBV6-1; 13 bases match TRBD2. Germline lookup yields CDR1 MNHNS and CDR2 SASEGT. The CDR3 sequence is 16 residues long. Losses at the gene ends were 1 base for V and 3 bases for J; bases not matched to a gene: 3. The CDR3 loop reads CASSEVGTSGNYEQYF. CDR3 DNA sequence: TGTGCCAGCAGTGAAGTGGGGACTAGCGGGAACTACGAGCAGTACTTC.

This clone was detected only once. The J gene is TRBJ2-1, the V gene TRBV7-9, with D maybe TRBD2 (6 bases). CDR1 is SEHNR, CDR2 FQNEAQ, per germline (reference sequence). The CDR3 covers 17 residues. V was pared by 1 base and J by 5 bases, with 18 bases between. Here the CDR3 DNA reads TGTGCCAGCAGCTTAGTCAGGCTAGCGAGGTTAGACAATGAGCAGTTCTTC. Translated: CASSLVRLARLDNEQFF. Combining the CDR3 with reference TRBV7-9 and TRBJ2-1 gives the whole variable domain DTGVSQNPRHKITKRGQNVTFRCDPISEHNRLYWYRQTLGQGPEFLTYFQNEAQLEKSRLLSDRFSAERPKGSFSTLEIQRTEQGDSAMYLCASSLVRLARLDNEQFFGPGTRLTVL.

This chain joins TRBV7-8 and TRBJ2-4, with D perhaps being TRBD1 or TRBD2 (5 bases each). CDR3 length: 15 residues. Germline CDR1 reads SGHVS; CDR2 reads FQNEAQ. The V gene lost 2 bases and the J gene lost 2 bases, with 10 bases spanning the gap. The CDR3 sequence: CASSLSRGTKNIQYF. In nucleotides, the CDR3 is TGTGCCAGCAGCTTATCGAGGGGTACCAAAAACATTCAGTACTTC.

V usage is TRBV7-9 and J usage is TRBJ2-7, with 7 bases lining up with TRBD2. The germline CDR1 and CDR2 sequences are SEHNR and FQNEAQ (reference sequence). The CDR3 has 13 amino acids. V lost 5 bases, J lost 4 bases, and 5 bases stayed unmatched. In DNA, the CDR3 is TGTGCCAGCAGCGACGGACTAGAATACGAGCAGTACTTC. Amino acid sequence: CASSDGLEYEQYF.

The gene calls are TRBV29-1 and TRBJ1-2; 8 nucleotides align to TRBD1. The junction had 11 bases not matched to a gene; V was cut back by 6 bases and J by 5 bases. The CDR3 extends over 14 amino acids. CDR1 SQVTM and CDR2 ANQGSEA come from the germline V gene. CDR3 loop: CSVDQTGVGYGYTF. The CDR3 region has the DNA TGCAGCGTGGACCAGACAGGGGTTGGTTATGGCTACACCTTC.

The chain combines TRBV15 with TRBJ1-1, with D unclear. Trimming took off 1 base at V and 3 bases at J, with 6 bases between the two ends. The CDR3 consists of 13 residues. Germline CDR1 is LNHNV and CDR2 is YYDKDF (reference sequence). DNA for the CDR3: TGTGCCACCAGCAGAGCGTTGGACACTGAAGCTTTCTTT. It specifies CATSRALDTEAFF.

CDR3 amino acids: CASNRRQGTGELFF. In nucleotides, the CDR3 is TGTGCCAGCAACCGCCGGCAGGGAACCGGGGAGCTGTTTTTT. This chain links TRBV27 with TRBJ2-2; weak D call: TRBD1 (5 bases). This CDR3 contains 14 residues. Germline-derived CDR1 and CDR2 are MNHEY and SMNVEV (reference sequence). Trimming took off 7 bases at V and 5 bases at J, with 14 bases between the two ends.

V is TRBV29-1 and J is TRBJ2-7, with 7 positions matching TRBD1. CDR1 and CDR2 (germline): SQVTM, ANQGSEA. The CDR3 runs to 13 residues. J lost 5 bases, V lost 4 bases, and 8 bases had no gene match. The CDR3 region has the DNA TGCAGCGTTGTCCTGACAGGGCTGGACGAGCAGTACTTC. Protein: CSVVLTGLDEQYF.

The chain employs TRBV7-2 and TRBJ1-2; D unclear. Trimming shortened V by 5 bases and J by 2 bases, and 15 bases separated the two germline ends. CDR3 length: 15 residues. CDR1 and CDR2 (germline): SGHTA, FQGNSA. DNA for the CDR3: TGTGCCAGCAGCCGTACCCCAAAGGGAAACTATGGCTACACCTTC. Protein product: CASSRTPKGNYGYTF.

This clone was found a few times. The chain recombines TRBV7-9 with TRBJ1-1; a possible D gene is TRBD1 (6 bases). Germline V lookup: CDR1 SEHNR, CDR2 FQNEAQ (reference sequence). This CDR3 is built from 12 residues. Trimming took off 4 bases at V and 13 bases at J, with 16 bases between the two ends. CDR3 nucleotides: TGTGCCAGCAGCTCATCGGGGGGCTCCAGTTTCTTT. This codes for CASSSSGGSSFF.

The chain is built from TRBV27 and TRBJ1-1; D perhaps matches TRBD1 (5 bases). V lost 4 bases to trimming and J lost 1 base, with 13 bases between them. CDR1 and CDR2 (germline): MNHEY, SMNVEV (reference sequence). The CDR3 runs 15 residues. CDR3 coding DNA: TGTGCCAGCAGTTCAGACGGGACGGGGAACACTGAAGCTTTCTTT. Amino acid sequence: CASSSDGTGNTEAFF.

This chain links TRBV28 with TRBJ2-1; D unclear. CDR1 is MDHEN and CDR2 is SYDVKM in the germline V gene. The CDR3 has 14 amino acids. Deletions cut 7 bases from V and 5 bases from J, with 15 bases between. The CDR3 nucleotides are TGTGCCAGCATGGACGGTGGGGAAAACAATGAGCAGTTCTTC. This gives the protein CASMDGGENNEQFF.

The chain uses TRBV7-9 and TRBJ2-3, with no clear D. Germline V CDR1 and CDR2: SEHNR, FQNEAQ (reference sequence). The V gene lost 5 bases and the J gene lost 2 bases, with 14 bases spanning the gap. The CDR3 loop spans 15 amino acids. The CDR3, as DNA: TGTGCCAGCAGCCCCGTGGACCCAGCCACAGATACGCAGTATTTT. Translating gives CASSPVDPATDTQYF.

This sequence joins TRBV9 and TRBJ2-1; TRBD2 matches at 7 bases. Germline lookup yields CDR1 SGDLS and CDR2 YYNGEE. J gave up 10 bases and V 5 bases, and 12 bases lay outside the gene matches. The CDR3 extends over 14 amino acids. The CDR3 loop is CASSPAGEDWEQFF. The CDR3 DNA is TGTGCCAGCAGTCCCGCGGGAGAGGATTGGGAGCAGTTCTTC.

The gene calls are TRBV4-1 and TRBJ2-1, with 14 bases matching TRBD2. V lost 4 bases and J lost 6; bases outside the gene matches: 2. This CDR3 spans 15 amino acids. Germline V gene data show CDR1 as MGHRA and CDR2 as YSYEKL. CDR3 bases: TGCGCCAGCAGCCCGGGACTAGCGGGAGCCAATGAGCAGTTCTTC. It codes for CASSPGLAGANEQFF.

The chain is built from TRBV9 and TRBJ1-5; D unresolved. Germline CDR1 SGDLS, CDR2 YYNGEE. V was cut by 2 bases and J by 7 bases, with 10 bases left in between. This CDR3 has 13 amino acids. CDR3 loop: CASSVDVGQPQHF. The DNA of the CDR3 is TGTGCCAGCAGCGTGGACGTTGGGCAGCCCCAGCATTTT.

The chain joins TRBV4-1 to TRBJ2-7, with TRBD2 matching 11 bases. Trimming cost V 6 bases and J 1 base; bases outside gene matches: 2. The germline V gene has CDR1 MGHRA and CDR2 YSYEKL. This CDR3 has 14 residues. The CDR3 sequence is CASRRTSGSYEQYF. CDR3 in DNA: TGCGCCAGCAGACGGACTAGCGGGTCCTACGAGCAGTACTTC.